This T cell receptor beta chain was observed in a study of blood T cells in healthy people across ages. It was about 9.4 milliliters of peripheral blood that were drawn from each donor. V was clipped by 5 bases and J by 11 bases; unmatched bases: 3. This CDR3 is built from 11 residues. A J-beta primer mix and a sample-barcoded 5' primer were used in a second PCR of about 7 to 12 cycles. The study obtained at least 3 million CDR3-containing paired-end reads from every sample. Each CDR3 protein gets one entry after TCRdb re-called the 5' RACE reads with MiXCR. The data hold around 940,000 distinct CDR3 sequences, with roughly 51% observed a single time.

The sequenced material came from blood. This chain connects TRBV12-3 or TRBV12-4 to TRBJ1-5; 7 bases are a match to TRBD1. The sequence was obtained from a woman in her fifties or sixties in good health. The CDR3 here is CASSPGGSQHF. DNA for the CDR3: TGTGCCAGCAGTCCAGGGGGGTCCCAGCATTTT.